This passage covers 20 T cell receptor beta chains from one sample sequenced in a study of blood T cell repertoires in COVID-19. Repertoires were generated with immunoSEQ multiplex PCR, while TCRdb's copy carries only in-frame clones and drops some. The data hold some 300,000 clones, with around nine tenths observed a single time. The sequenced sample was peripheral blood. The receptor source for this set is a woman in her 30s with COVID-19, enrolled during active disease.

The rearrangement uses TRBV5-1 and TRBJ1-6; a weak D match, TRBD1 (6 bases). Trimming took off 1 base at V and 10 bases at J, with 12 bases between the two ends. The CDR3 runs to 14 residues. Germline CDR1 SGHRS, CDR2 YFSETQ. The CDR3 is CASSLTGTQSPLHF. The CDR3 DNA reads TGCGCCAGCAGCTTGACAGGGACGCAATCACCCCTCCACTTT.

The chain employs TRBV6-5 and TRBJ2-1; 9 bases line up with TRBD2. CDR1 and CDR2 from the germline V gene are MNHEY and SVGAGI. Trimming took 6 bases from V and 7 from J; bases not matched to a gene: 10. The CDR3 is made up of 15 amino acids. CDR3 residues: CASSRSGGNGNEQFF. The CDR3 DNA is TGTGCCAGCAGCCGTAGCGGGGGCAATGGTAATGAGCAGTTCTTC.

V is TRBV5-6 and J is TRBJ2-5, with TRBD2 identical over 12 bases. The germline V gene encodes CDR1 SGHDT and CDR2 YYEEEE. The V gene end was trimmed by 2 bases and the J gene end by 5 bases; junction bases not matched to a gene: 7. This CDR3 region has 16 residues. This CDR3 is CASSFRLAGVEETQYF. In nucleotides, the CDR3 is TGTGCCAGCAGCTTTCGACTAGCGGGGGTTGAGGAGACCCAGTACTTC.

This clone was observed a single time. This rearrangement joins TRBV19 to TRBJ2-2; 10 bases are a match to TRBD1. Germline CDR1 and CDR2: LNHDA and SQIVND (reference sequence). The CDR3 consists of 15 residues. V dropped 3 bases and J dropped 5; count of bases not matched to a gene: 3. The DNA for the CDR3 is TGTGCCAGTAGTATCTGGGGACAGGGGACCGGGGAGCTGTTTTTT. Encoded protein: CASSIWGQGTGELFF.

The chain couples TRBV7-9 to TRBJ1-2; D remains unclear. Looked up from germline, CDR1 is SEHNR and CDR2 is FQNEAQ (reference sequence). The germline V and J ends were trimmed by 5 bases and 3 bases, with 10 bases remaining between them. The CDR3 loop spans 13 amino acids. The CDR3 DNA reads TGTGCCAGCAGCCTACGGAGAGACTATGGCTACACCTTC. Amino acids: CASSLRRDYGYTF. Drawing the rest from reference TRBV7-9 and TRBJ1-2, the complete variable domain is DTGVSQNPRHKITKRGQNVTFRCDPISEHNRLYWYRQTLGQGPEFLTYFQNEAQLEKSRLLSDRFSAERPKGSFSTLEIQRTEQGDSAMYLCASSLRRDYGYTFGSGTRLTVV.

This chain joins TRBV3-1 (or the pseudogene TRBV3-2) and TRBJ1-6, with 9 bases fitting TRBD1. CDR3 length: 14 residues. The V gene's germline CDR1 is LGHDT and CDR2 YNNKEL (reference sequence). V lost 4 bases to trimming and J lost 6 bases; unmatched junction nucleotides: 1. The CDR3 reads CASSRDRVNSPLHF. As DNA, the CDR3 is TGTGCCAGCAGCCGGGACAGGGTTAATTCACCCCTCCACTTT.

This clone was counted only a few times. V usage is TRBV11-3 and J usage is TRBJ1-2; D perhaps matches TRBD1 (6 bases). V was shortened by 4 bases and J by 4 bases, with 19 bases between the two germline ends. The CDR3 consists of 16 residues. CDR1 SGHNT and CDR2 YENEEA come from the germline V gene. CDR3 bases: TGTGCCAGCAGCTCGCGCGCAGGGGCTCTGAGCTATGGCTACACCTTC. As protein: CASSSRAGALSYGYTF.

The chain recombines TRBV4-1 with TRBJ2-1, with 8 bases fitting TRBD2. Germline values: CDR1 MGHRA, CDR2 YSYEKL. The V and J ends lost 2 bases and 8 bases, in that order; junction bases with no gene match: 11. The CDR3 covers 16 residues. CDR3 amino acids: CASSQQSSGTPYEQFF. The CDR3, as DNA: TGCGCCAGCAGCCAACAAAGTAGCGGGACACCGTATGAGCAGTTCTTC.

The DNA of the CDR3 is TGTGCCAGCAGCCAAGCCTTGAATCAGCCCCAGCATTTT. It encodes CASSQALNQPQHF. The J gene is TRBJ1-5, the V gene TRBV4-2; D remains unclear. Germline CDR1 is LGHNA and CDR2 is YNFKEQ. The CDR3 is made up of 13 amino acids. V lost 1 base and J lost 4, with 5 bases in between.

The genes are TRBV5-1 and TRBJ1-1; D is perhaps TRBD1 (5 bases). Trimming removed 0 bases at V and 1 base at J, with 13 bases between. This CDR3 is 16 amino acids long. The germline gives CDR1 SGHRS, CDR2 YFSETQ. CDR3 DNA: TGCGCCAGCAGCTTGGGTGTTATCAGGGCGAACACTGAAGCTTTCTTT. This gives the protein CASSLGVIRANTEAFF.

The sample holds a few counts of this clone. The chain recombines TRBV9 with TRBJ1-3; D is uncertain. V was trimmed by 3 bases and J by 0 bases, leaving 10 bases between them. Per germline, CDR1 SGDLS and CDR2 YYNGEE. The CDR3 is made up of 15 amino acids. The DNA for the CDR3 is TGTGCCAGCAGCGAGGGAGCCTTCTCTGGAAACACCATATATTTT. Protein product: CASSEGAFSGNTIYF.

The genes are TRBV6-2 or TRBV6-3 and TRBJ1-2; D is uncertain. The CDR3 covers 14 residues. Trimming left V 6 bases short and J 0 bases short, with 11 bases between. CDR1 MNHEY and CDR2 SVGEGT come from the germline V gene. The CDR3 sequence is CASSGRSSNYGYTF. For the CDR3, the DNA is TGTGCCAGCAGCGGCAGGTCGTCTAACTATGGCTACACCTTC.

This clone was seen ten or more times. The rearrangement links TRBV5-1 to TRBJ1-3; no firm D call. CDR3 size: 12 residues. V gave up 5 bases and J gave up 4 bases, with 7 bases separating them. Germline CDR1 is SGHRS and CDR2 is YFSETQ. The CDR3 DNA is TGCGCCAGCAGGTCCGAGGGAAACACCATATATTTT. The encoded protein is CASRSEGNTIYF.

The V and J genes are TRBV3-1 (or the pseudogene TRBV3-2) and TRBJ2-7; possible D gene TRBD1, 5 bases. The germline V gene has CDR1 LGHDT and CDR2 YNNKEL (reference sequence). Trimming left V 4 bases short and J 6 bases short, with 16 bases between. The CDR3 sequence is 14 residues long. In DNA form, the CDR3 reads TGTGCCAGCAGCCCCCAGGGTCTCCAGCTCGAGCAGTACTTC. Residues: CASSPQGLQLEQYF.

The rearrangement links TRBV2 to TRBJ1-2, with TRBD1 matching over 7 bases. Per germline, CDR1 SNHLY and CDR2 FYNNEI. This CDR3 is 12 amino acids long. J was trimmed by 8 bases and V by 6 bases; bases with no gene match: 6. The CDR3 here is CASRTGFGGYTF. The CDR3 nucleotides are TGTGCCAGCAGGACAGGGTTCGGGGGCTACACCTTC.

J is TRBJ1-5 and V is TRBV15, with D possibly TRBD1 on 5 matching bases. Germline CDR1 reads LNHNV; CDR2 reads YYDKDF (reference sequence). The V end lost 5 bases, the J end lost 6 bases, and 17 bases lay between the germline ends. CDR3 length equals 15 residues. For the CDR3, the DNA is TGTGCCACCAGCTCTCACAAGGGGTTGGGTCAGCCCCAGCATTTT. Amino acids: CATSSHKGLGQPQHF. The whole variable domain, remainder taken from reference TRBV15 and TRBJ1-5, is DAMVIQNPRYQVTQFGKPVTLSCSQTLNHNVMYWYQQKSSQAPKLLFHYYDKDFNNEADTPDNFQSRRPNTSFCFLDIRSPGLGDTAMYLCATSSHKGLGQPQHFGDGTRLSIL.

This chain joins TRBV7-3 and TRBJ2-1; TRBD2 matches at 7 bases. The CDR3 has 14 residues. After removal of 5 bases from V and 4 bases from J, the junction contained 5 bases not matched to a gene. Germline V gene lookup returns CDR1 SGHTA and CDR2 FQGTGA. The CDR3 DNA sequence: TGTGCCAGCAGCATAGCTAGCGGATACAATGAGCAGTTCTTC. It codes for CASSIASGYNEQFF.

This clone was counted between two and nine times. V is TRBV5-1 and J is TRBJ2-7; 9 bases are shared with TRBD1. Trimming took 0 bases from V and 4 from J; bases not matched to a gene: 5. CDR1 and CDR2 from the germline V gene are SGHRS and YFSETQ. The CDR3 totals 15 residues. The CDR3 DNA reads TGCGCCAGCAGCTTGGGATCCGGGACAGGGTACGAGCAGTACGTC. Translation: CASSLGSGTGYEQYV.

The chain links TRBV5-1 to TRBJ2-3, with TRBD2 identical over 9 bases. With 4 bases clipped from V and 4 bases from J, the junction kept 10 bases outside the gene matches. This CDR3 has 16 amino acids. Germline CDR1 reads SGHRS; CDR2 reads YFSETQ. The CDR3 sequence is CASSVQRTSASDTQYF. As DNA, the CDR3 is TGCGCCAGCAGCGTACAAAGGACTAGCGCTTCAGATACGCAGTATTTT. Full variable domain (rest looked up from reference TRBV5-1 and TRBJ2-3): KAGVTQTPRYLIKTRGQQVTLSCSPISGHRSVSWYQQTPGQGLQFLFEYFSETQRNKGNFPGRFSGRQFSNSRSEMNVSTLELGDSALYLCASSVQRTSASDTQYFGPGTRLTVL.

The chain joins TRBV11-2 to TRBJ1-5, with D possibly TRBD1 on 6 matching bases. V was cut by 3 bases and J by 5 bases, with 8 bases left in between. The germline V gene encodes CDR1 SGHAT and CDR2 FQNNGV. The CDR3 extends over 13 amino acids. The DNA for the CDR3 is TGTGCCAGCAGCTTCAACAGGGATCAGCCCCAGCATTTT. This encodes CASSFNRDQPQHF.